The clone carrying this T cell receptor (beta chain) was seen a handful of times. This record belongs to a study of blood T cell repertoires in COVID-19. As for the study in general: Specimens from acute and convalescent COVID-19 originated in the United States, Italy and Spain.

Losses at the gene ends were 4 bases for V and 5 bases for J; bases not matched to a gene: 5. The CDR3 contains 15 residues. Germline CDR1 and CDR2: LGHDT and YNNKEL (reference sequence). Those who participated ranged in age from about 18 to 89 years and resided in 20 to 25 US areas. Researchers sorted participants into cohorts using their self-reported clinical history. Original processing methods: Nucleated cell number was recorded as an estimate derived from reference gene primer amplification. The assay was immunoSEQ multiplex PCR, and TCRdb's table has in-frame clones only and misses some. From that table come the V and J calls and clone size; the DNA was used to work out D and trimming. The profile shows about 200,000 clones, 70% to 90% of them singletons.

V gene TRBV3-1 (or the pseudogene TRBV3-2) combines with J gene TRBJ1-1, with 12 bases lining up with TRBD1. Sequencing used PBMCs or T cells enriched from blood (not recorded which). This receptor was identified in a man younger than 40 who had recovered from COVID-19. As DNA, the CDR3 is TGTGCCAGCAGCCCTGGGACAGGGGGCGAAACTGAAGCTTTCTTT. It is translated as CASSPGTGGETEAFF.